Listed here is a single TCR beta chain. The antigen is not known. The entry originates in a study of shared clonotypes between healthy human individuals. Whole-study results and caveats: Genetic and exposure-history diversity was limited by the few donors.

Some clones are missing from TCRdb's copy, which holds only in-frame ones; the method was immunoSEQ multiplex PCR. Of about 1.1 million clones listed, roughly 74% are singletons. Trimming left V 1 base short and J 0 bases short, with 7 bases between. Germline values: CDR1 LNHDA, CDR2 SQIVND (reference sequence). This CDR3 region has 14 residues. The V and J genes are TRBV19 and TRBJ2-7; D ambiguous. The source is a man aged 18 to 30 in good health. Some clones in this sample may be carry-over from other donors' samples. The sample was memory CD4+ T cells from PBMCs. The subset: CD45RA-negative fraction. CDR3 coding DNA: TGTGCCAGTAGTATAGTCGACGGCTCCTACGAGCAGTACTTC. Encoded protein: CASSIVDGSYEQYF.